These 20 T cell receptor beta chains came from one sample sequenced in a study of identical twins. TCRdb reprocessed the 5' RACE reads via MiXCR and lists one record per CDR3 protein. The sample consists of some 500,000 distinct CDR3 sequences, roughly 9.5% of them appearing once. The same sample was also studied in work on yellow fever vaccine responses in identical twins.

The sequenced sample was PBMCs. These receptor sequences come from a woman under 30 in good health.

V is TRBV5-4 and J is TRBJ2-1; D unresolved. The CDR3 runs 14 residues. V was cut by 4 bases and J by 8 bases, with 16 bases left in between. In germline, CDR1 is SGHNT, CDR2 YYREEE (reference sequence). The CDR3 DNA sequence: TGTGCCAGCAGCCGAGTCCCTCATTCCGATGAGCAGTTCTTC. Amino acid sequence: CASSRVPHSDEQFF. The variable domain in full, completed from reference TRBV5-4 and TRBJ2-1, reads ETGVTQSPTHLIKTRGQQVTLRCSSQSGHNTVSWYQQALGQGPQFIFQYYREEENGRGNFPPRFSGLQFPNYSSELNVNALELDDSALYLCASSRVPHSDEQFFGPGTRLTVL.

This clonotype showed up many times. The rearrangement links TRBV7-9 to TRBJ2-3; D may be TRBD2 (6 bases). In germline, CDR1 is SEHNR, CDR2 FQNEAQ (reference sequence). The CDR3 consists of 14 residues. The V end lost 0 bases, the J end lost 4 bases, and 8 bases lay between the germline ends. The CDR3 DNA reads as TGTGCCAGCAGCTTAGCCGGGACTTCAGATACGCAGTATTTT. As protein: CASSLAGTSDTQYF. Full variable domain (missing parts from reference TRBV7-9 and TRBJ2-3): DTGVSQNPRHKITKRGQNVTFRCDPISEHNRLYWYRQTLGQGPEFLTYFQNEAQLEKSRLLSDRFSAERPKGSFSTLEIQRTEQGDSAMYLCASSLAGTSDTQYFGPGTRLTVL.

This clonotype was observed at least ten times. V gene TRBV10-3 combines with J gene TRBJ2-7; 11 nucleotides align to TRBD1. CDR1 is ENHRY, CDR2 SYGVKD, per germline. The V segment lost 11 bases and the J segment 3 bases; nucleotides outside the gene matches: 6. This CDR3 is 13 amino acids long. The CDR3 loop reads CAGGQGAGYEQYF. CDR3 in DNA: TGTGCCGGAGGACAGGGGGCAGGCTACGAGCAGTACTTC.

This clonotype was observed a few times. The rearrangement joins TRBV7-9 to TRBJ2-3, with a weak D call TRBD2 (7 bases). Germline lookup yields CDR1 SEHNR and CDR2 FQNEAQ (reference sequence). This CDR3 contains 14 residues. Between the trimmed V and J ends, which lost 11 bases and 3 bases, there was a span of 18 bases. CDR3 DNA: TGTGCCGCGATGGGGGGGCTGAGGACAGATACGCAGTATTTT. Translating gives CAAMGGLRTDTQYF.

Ten or more counts support this clonotype. CDR3 in amino acids: CASSQVRQGLAGADTQYF. The CDR3, as DNA: TGCGCCAGCAGCCAAGTTAGGCAAGGACTAGCGGGAGCGGATACGCAGTATTTT. V is TRBV4-3 and J is TRBJ2-3; 13 bases line up with TRBD2. The CDR3 is made up of 18 amino acids. The J segment lost 6 bases and the V segment lost 1 base, leaving 10 bases of the junction unmatched. Germline V gives CDR1 LGHNA, CDR2 YSLEER.

Ten or more counts support this clonotype. This sequence joins TRBV5-1 and TRBJ2-1; 7 bases are a match to TRBD1. The CDR3 covers 14 residues. The germline V gene encodes CDR1 SGHRS and CDR2 YFSETQ. V shed 4 bases, J shed 6 bases, and the junction held 7 bases outside the gene matches. CDR3: CASSETGVSNEQFF. DNA for the CDR3: TGCGCCAGCAGCGAAACAGGGGTCAGCAATGAGCAGTTCTTC.

This chain links TRBV7-2 with TRBJ2-5; 9 positions agree with TRBD2. CDR3 length equals 15 residues. V was clipped by 5 bases and J by 2 bases; unmatched bases: 6. Germline V CDR1 and CDR2: SGHTA, FQGNSA. The CDR3 is CASSKKTSGQETQYF. The CDR3 DNA reads as TGTGCCAGCAGCAAAAAGACTAGCGGACAAGAGACCCAGTACTTC.

In its sample, this clonotype was seen many times. This chain links TRBV7-9 with TRBJ1-2; no definite D call. This CDR3 comprises 13 residues. Looked up from germline, CDR1 is SEHNR and CDR2 is FQNEAQ (reference sequence). Trimming stripped 0 bases from V and 8 bases from J, with 10 bases between. CDR3 sequence reads: CASSLAGTDGYTF. The DNA of the CDR3 is TGTGCCAGCAGCTTAGCAGGAACAGACGGCTACACCTTC.

The chain joins TRBV27 to TRBJ2-3, with D perhaps assigned TRBD1 or TRBD2 (5 bases each). V lost 4 bases and J lost 0, with 11 bases in between. The CDR3 is 15 residues long. Germline V gives CDR1 MNHEY, CDR2 SMNVEV (reference sequence). CDR3: CASSSRDGSTDTQYF. The CDR3 DNA follows: TGTGCCAGCAGTTCCCGGGACGGTAGCACAGATACGCAGTATTTT.

There are a few counts of this clonotype. V is TRBV2 and J is TRBJ2-7, with D unclear. V shed 7 bases and J shed 8 bases, with 9 bases lying between them. Germline V gene lookup returns CDR1 SNHLY and CDR2 FYNNEI. The CDR3 contains 10 residues. The CDR3 spells CASMGFQQYF. The CDR3 nucleotides read TGTGCCAGCATGGGGTTCCAGCAGTACTTC. Using reference TRBV2 and TRBJ2-7 for the parts outside the CDR3, the full variable domain is EPEVTQTPSHQVTQMGQEVILRCVPISNHLYFYWYRQILGQKVEFLVSFYNNEISEKSEIFDDQFSVERPDGSNFTLKIRSTKLEDSAMYFCASMGFQQYFGPGTRLTVT.

This clonotype has just a few counts. V gene TRBV15 combines with J gene TRBJ2-3, with a possible D match to TRBD2 (6 bases). CDR1 and CDR2 (germline): LNHNV, YYDKDF (reference sequence). Trimming shortened V by 1 base and J by 2 bases, and 13 bases separated the two germline ends. The CDR3 has 16 amino acids. In DNA, the CDR3 is TGTGCCACCAGCAGAGTGAATAGCGGACACACAGATACGCAGTATTTT. Its translation: CATSRVNSGHTDTQYF.

This clonotype has more than one count but fewer than ten. The chain links TRBV12-3 or TRBV12-4 to TRBJ1-2; 7 bases map to TRBD1. CDR3 length: 15 amino acids. Germline trimming cut 3 bases from V and 6 bases from J; bases unmatched to any gene: 10. CDR3 sequence reads: CASSLWDRISHGYTF. CDR3 nucleotide sequence: TGTGCCAGCAGTTTGTGGGACAGAATTAGTCATGGCTACACCTTC.

With regard to this clonotype: A much larger clone lies a single base off, so this may be a read error. This likely comes from a read error, as the CDR3 has no conserved phenylalanine or tryptophan at its end. The rearrangement joins TRBV4-3 to TRBJ2-3; TRBD2 agrees at 9 bases. The junction had 16 bases not matched to a gene; V was cut back by 4 bases and J by 2 bases. In germline, CDR1 is LGHNA, CDR2 YSLEER. The CDR3 is made up of 19 amino acids. In nucleotides, the CDR3 is TGCGCCAGCAGCCCGCGACTAGCGGTCACAGGAACTGACACAGATACGCAGTATTAT. It is translated as CASSPRLAVTGTDTDTQYY.

At least ten counts were recorded for this clonotype. J is TRBJ1-4 and V is TRBV3-1; 7 positions agree with TRBD1. Trimming cost V 6 bases and J 7 bases; bases outside gene matches: 5. The CDR3 runs to 13 residues. Germline CDR1 reads LGHDT; CDR2 reads YNNKEL (reference sequence). CDR3 sequence: CASRGGASEKLFF. The CDR3 nucleotides read TGTGCCAGCAGAGGGGGCGCATCTGAAAAACTGTTTTTT.

The rearrangement links TRBV5-1 to TRBJ2-2; 13 bases agree with TRBD2. J gave up 6 bases and V 3 bases, and 5 bases lay outside the gene matches. Germline-derived CDR1 and CDR2 are SGHRS and YFSETQ. The CDR3 is 16 residues long. The CDR3 protein is CASSWTSGRTAGELFF. CDR3 nucleotides: TGCGCCAGCAGCTGGACTAGCGGGAGAACTGCCGGGGAGCTGTTTTTT.

The chain combines TRBV5-5 with TRBJ2-7; 8 bases line up with TRBD2. The CDR3 consists of 16 residues. Looked up from germline, CDR1 is SGHKS and CDR2 is YYEKEE (reference sequence). J lost 2 bases, V lost 0 bases, and 7 bases had no gene match. CDR3 region: CASSLAPGGRTYEQYF. The CDR3, as DNA: TGTGCCAGCAGCTTGGCTCCGGGAGGGAGGACCTACGAGCAGTACTTC.

In its sample, this clonotype was seen many times. The chain combines TRBV7-2 with TRBJ2-3; D may be TRBD2 (6 bases). Germline CDR1 reads SGHTA; CDR2 reads FQGNSA. The CDR3 loop spans 14 amino acids. The ends were cut back, 4 bases at V and 4 bases at J, with 12 bases in the middle. CDR3 sequence (DNA): TGTGCCAGCAGCTCCAGAGGAGGGTCAGATACGCAGTATTTT. Protein product: CASSSRGGSDTQYF.

This chain links TRBV6-2 or TRBV6-3 with TRBJ2-1, with 11 bases matching TRBD2. Trimming at V came to 2 bases and at J to 4 bases, leaving 10 bases not matched to a gene. Germline V gene data show CDR1 as MNHEY and CDR2 as SVGEGT. This CDR3 has 18 residues. DNA for the CDR3: TGTGCCAGCAGTTACCCTAACCCCGGGACTAGCGGATACAATGAGCAGTTCTTC. It yields the protein CASSYPNPGTSGYNEQFF.

The chain couples TRBV2 to TRBJ2-7; D remains ambiguous. Germline lookup yields CDR1 SNHLY and CDR2 FYNNEI. V dropped 8 bases and J dropped 3 bases, with 14 bases sitting between them. The CDR3 spans 13 residues. The CDR3, as DNA: TGTGCCAGCGGCCTACTAAGGGACTACGAGCAGTACTTC. It translates to CASGLLRDYEQYF.

This clonotype was picked up many times. This chain links TRBV20-1 with TRBJ1-5, with D tentatively TRBD1 (5 bases). This CDR3 is built from 15 residues. Per the germline V gene, CDR1 is DFQATT and CDR2 is SNEGSKA (reference sequence). The ends were cut back, 2 bases at V and 7 bases at J, with 18 bases in the middle. For the CDR3, the DNA is TGCAGTGCTAGACCCGAGGGACCAAGTAACCAGCCCCAGCATTTT. Protein product: CSARPEGPSNQPQHF.